This T cell receptor beta chain emerged from a study of T cells in women clearing cervical HPV infection. Whole-study findings and limits: Unknown T-cell numbers per sample may underlie the richness differences.

Libraries were prepared by immunoSEQ multiplex PCR; TCRdb keeps only in-frame clonotypes and omits some of them. Its table records under 40,000 clones. With respect to this clone: The antigen remains unidentified. Read data end 3 residues before the CDR3 end; the end is taken from the germline J gene.

This CDR3 has 15 amino acids. The V end was cut by 5 bases, the J end by 2 bases, with 13 bases between. Per germline, CDR1 SEHNR and CDR2 FQNEAQ (reference sequence). The clonotype was recovered from a woman between 18 and 70 years old with a cervical HPV16 infection that either progressed to CIN3+ or cleared (not recorded which). Sequences were obtained from blood buffy coat. The J gene is TRBJ2-1, the V gene TRBV7-9; D might be TRBD1 (7 bases). CDR3 protein: CASSQTGRTYNEQFF. The DNA read from the CDR3 is TGTGCCAGCAGCCAGACAGGGAGGACCTACAATGAG. The complete variable domain, with remaining parts taken from reference TRBV7-9 and TRBJ2-1, reads DTGVSQNPRHKITKRGQNVTFRCDPISEHNRLYWYRQTLGQGPEFLTYFQNEAQLEKSRLLSDRFSAERPKGSFSTLEIQRTEQGDSAMYLCASSQTGRTYNEQFFGPGTRLTVL.